The source of this T cell receptor (beta chain) is a study of response to subunit inactivated influenza vaccine. TCRdb ran MiXCR on the RT-PCR reads and lists one entry per CDR3 protein. The sample contains about 650,000 distinct CDR3 sequences, around 16% of which appear only once. Germline V lookup: CDR1 SGHDN, CDR2 FVKESK. J was trimmed by 4 bases and V by 8 bases; bases with no gene match: 11. The CDR3 sequence is 15 residues long. This clonotype has just a few counts. Its antigen is not known. Study results and caveats: Each seasonal influenza vaccination, the authors suggested, recruits few new T cells.

This receptor was identified in a man in his forties or fifties who received an inactivated influenza vaccine. Sequencing was performed on PBMCs from blood, taken roughly 12 days after vaccination. The chain joins TRBV14 to TRBJ1-2, with 9 positions matching TRBD1. The CDR3 bases are TGTGCCAGCGGTCCGGGACAGGGTTTTCCCTATGGCTACACCTTC. This gives the protein CASGPGQGFPYGYTF.